This TCR beta chain originates from a study of T cell changes during pregnancy in multiple sclerosis. The CDR3 has 14 residues. Trimming stripped 1 base from V and 4 bases from J, with 10 bases between. The V gene's germline CDR1 is SGHRS and CDR2 YFSETQ. Clones were read by immunoSEQ multiplex PCR, and TCRdb kept only the in-frame ones, dropping some. The sample lists some 40,000 clones, about 90% seen once, with approximately 0.6% in the top ten. The chain recombines TRBV5-1 with TRBJ2-3, with D tentatively TRBD2 (5 bases). The material sequenced was CD4+ T cells from peripheral blood mononuclear cells, taken before pregnancy. The TCR was taken from a female donor with multiple sclerosis, enrolled in a pregnancy study. The CDR3 coding sequence is TGCGCCAGCAGCTTGAGGGTTAGCGCAGATACGCAGTATTTT. It translates to CASSLRVSADTQYF.